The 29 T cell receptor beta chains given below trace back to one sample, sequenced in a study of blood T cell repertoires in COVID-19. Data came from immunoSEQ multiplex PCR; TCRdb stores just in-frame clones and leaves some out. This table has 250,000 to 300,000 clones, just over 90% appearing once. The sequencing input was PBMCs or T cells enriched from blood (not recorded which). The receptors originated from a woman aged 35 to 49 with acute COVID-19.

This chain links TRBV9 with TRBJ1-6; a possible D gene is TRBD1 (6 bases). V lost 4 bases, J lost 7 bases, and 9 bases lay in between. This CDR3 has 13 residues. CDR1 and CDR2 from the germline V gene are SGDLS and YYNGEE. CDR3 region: CASSTTGNSPLHF. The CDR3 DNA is TGTGCCAGCAGCACAACAGGGAATTCACCCCTCCACTTT.

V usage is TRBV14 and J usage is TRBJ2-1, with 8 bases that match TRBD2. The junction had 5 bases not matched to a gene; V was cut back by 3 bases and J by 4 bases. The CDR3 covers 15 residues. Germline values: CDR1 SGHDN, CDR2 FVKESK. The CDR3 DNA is TGTGCCAGCAGCCAGCCGGGAGGGCCGTACAATGAGCAGTTCTTC. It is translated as CASSQPGGPYNEQFF.

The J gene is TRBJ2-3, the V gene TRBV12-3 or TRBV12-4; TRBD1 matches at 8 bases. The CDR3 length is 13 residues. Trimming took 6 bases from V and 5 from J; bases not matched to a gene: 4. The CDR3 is CASRDRAVDTQYF. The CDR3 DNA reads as TGTGCCAGCAGGGACAGGGCTGTAGATACGCAGTATTTT.

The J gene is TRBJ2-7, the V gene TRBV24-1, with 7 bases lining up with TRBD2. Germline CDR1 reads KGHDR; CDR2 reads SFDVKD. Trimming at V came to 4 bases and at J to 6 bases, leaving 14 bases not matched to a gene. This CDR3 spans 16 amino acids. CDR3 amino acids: CATSDPAAAGESEQYF. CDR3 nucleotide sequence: TGTGCCACCAGTGACCCCGCGGCGGCGGGAGAAAGCGAGCAGTACTTC.

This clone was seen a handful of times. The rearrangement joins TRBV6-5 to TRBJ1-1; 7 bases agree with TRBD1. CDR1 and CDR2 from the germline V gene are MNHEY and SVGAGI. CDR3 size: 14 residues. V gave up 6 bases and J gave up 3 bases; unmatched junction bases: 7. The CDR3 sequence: CASRGTDLYTEAFF. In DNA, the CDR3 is TGTGCCAGCAGAGGGACAGACTTGTACACTGAAGCTTTCTTT.

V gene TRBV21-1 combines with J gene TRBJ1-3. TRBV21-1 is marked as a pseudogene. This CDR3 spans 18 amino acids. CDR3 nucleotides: TGTGCCAGCAGGTGGCGCCGGGCCTACCCCCTTTGGGGAGACACCATATATTTT. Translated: CASRWRRAYPLWGDTIYF.

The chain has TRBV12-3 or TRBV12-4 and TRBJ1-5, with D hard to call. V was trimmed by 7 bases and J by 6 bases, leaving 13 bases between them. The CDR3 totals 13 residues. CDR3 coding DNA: TGTGCCAGCACCTCGCGCGAGGGTCAGCCCCAGCATTTT. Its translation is CASTSREGQPQHF.

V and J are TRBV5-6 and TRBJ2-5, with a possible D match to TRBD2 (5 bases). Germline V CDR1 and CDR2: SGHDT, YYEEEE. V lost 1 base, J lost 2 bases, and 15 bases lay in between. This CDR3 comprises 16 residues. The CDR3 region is CASSLSIRGGQETQYF. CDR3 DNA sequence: TGTGCCAGCAGCTTGAGTATCCGGGGTGGTCAAGAGACCCAGTACTTC.

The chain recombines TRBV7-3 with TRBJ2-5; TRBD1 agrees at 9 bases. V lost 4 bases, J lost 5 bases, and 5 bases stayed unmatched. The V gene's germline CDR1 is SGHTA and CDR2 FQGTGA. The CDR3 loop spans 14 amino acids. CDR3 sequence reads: CASSSTGGRETQYF. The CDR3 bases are TGTGCCAGCAGCTCAACAGGGGGCAGGGAGACCCAGTACTTC. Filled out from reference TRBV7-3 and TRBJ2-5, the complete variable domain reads GAGVSQTPSNKVTEKGKYVELRCDPISGHTALYWYRQSLGQGPEFLIYFQGTGAADDSGLPNDRFFAVRPEGSVSTLKIQRTERGDSAVYLCASSSTGGRETQYFGPGTRLLVL.

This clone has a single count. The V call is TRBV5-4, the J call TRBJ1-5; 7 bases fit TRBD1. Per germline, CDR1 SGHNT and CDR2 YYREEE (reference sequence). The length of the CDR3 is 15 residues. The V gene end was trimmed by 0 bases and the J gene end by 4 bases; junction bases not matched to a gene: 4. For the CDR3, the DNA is TGTGCCAGCAGCTTGGGAGGGGGCAAAAATCAGCCCCAGCATTTT. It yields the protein CASSLGGGKNQPQHF.

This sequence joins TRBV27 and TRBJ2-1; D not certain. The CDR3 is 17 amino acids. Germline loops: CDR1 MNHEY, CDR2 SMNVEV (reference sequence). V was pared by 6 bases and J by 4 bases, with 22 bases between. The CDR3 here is CASRNPGQSSIYNEQFF. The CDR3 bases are TGTGCCAGCAGGAATCCCGGTCAATCTAGTATATACAATGAGCAGTTCTTC.

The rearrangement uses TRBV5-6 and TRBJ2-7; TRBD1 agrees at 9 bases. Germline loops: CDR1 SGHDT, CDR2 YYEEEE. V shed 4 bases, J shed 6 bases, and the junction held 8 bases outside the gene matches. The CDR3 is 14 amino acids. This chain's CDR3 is CASSLSGQGLEQYF. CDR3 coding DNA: TGTGCCAGCAGCCTATCGGGACAGGGCCTCGAGCAGTACTTC.

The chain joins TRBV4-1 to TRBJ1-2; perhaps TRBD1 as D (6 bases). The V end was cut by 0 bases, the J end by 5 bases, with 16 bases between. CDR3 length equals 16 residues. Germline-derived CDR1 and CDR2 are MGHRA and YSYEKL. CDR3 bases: TGCGCCAGCAGCCAAGAGCAAGGGGGGGCTGGTTATGGCTACACCTTC. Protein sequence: CASSQEQGGAGYGYTF.

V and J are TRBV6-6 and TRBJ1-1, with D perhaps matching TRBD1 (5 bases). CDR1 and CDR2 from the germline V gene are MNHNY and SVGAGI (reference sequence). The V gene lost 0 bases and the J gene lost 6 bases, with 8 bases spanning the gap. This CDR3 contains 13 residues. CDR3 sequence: CASSYSGGAEAFF. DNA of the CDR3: TGTGCCAGCAGTTACTCCGGGGGGGCTGAAGCTTTCTTT.

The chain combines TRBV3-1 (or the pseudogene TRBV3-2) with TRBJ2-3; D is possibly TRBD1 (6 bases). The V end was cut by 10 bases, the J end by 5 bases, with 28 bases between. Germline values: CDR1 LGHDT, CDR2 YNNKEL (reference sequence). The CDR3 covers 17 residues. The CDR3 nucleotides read TGTGCCAAGCAGGAGTTCCCCGACAGGCTCCGCGGAGATACGCAGTATTTT. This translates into CAKQEFPDRLRGDTQYF.

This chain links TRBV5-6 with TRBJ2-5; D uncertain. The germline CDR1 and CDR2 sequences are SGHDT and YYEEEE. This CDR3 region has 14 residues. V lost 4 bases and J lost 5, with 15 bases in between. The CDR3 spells CASSPLRARETQYF. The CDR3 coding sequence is TGTGCCAGCAGCCCCCTTCGTGCGAGGGAGACCCAGTACTTC. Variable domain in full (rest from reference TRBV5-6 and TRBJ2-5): DAGVTQSPTHLIKTRGQQVTLRCSPKSGHDTVSWYQQALGQGPQFIFQYYEEEERQRGNFPDRFSGHQFPNYSSELNVNALLLGDSALYLCASSPLRARETQYFGPGTRLLVL.

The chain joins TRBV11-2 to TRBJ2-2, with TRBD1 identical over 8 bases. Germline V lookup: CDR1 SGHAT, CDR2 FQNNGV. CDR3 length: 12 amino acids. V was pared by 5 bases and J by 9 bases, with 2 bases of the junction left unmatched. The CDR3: CASSRDRRELFF. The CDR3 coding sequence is TGTGCCAGCAGCCGGGACAGGCGGGAGCTGTTTTTT.

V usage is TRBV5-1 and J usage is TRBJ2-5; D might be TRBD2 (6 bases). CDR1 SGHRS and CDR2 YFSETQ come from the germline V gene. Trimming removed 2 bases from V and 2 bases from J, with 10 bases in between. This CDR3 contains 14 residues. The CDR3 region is CASSLPGRQETQYF. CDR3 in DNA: TGCGCCAGCAGCTTACCCGGGAGACAAGAGACCCAGTACTTC.

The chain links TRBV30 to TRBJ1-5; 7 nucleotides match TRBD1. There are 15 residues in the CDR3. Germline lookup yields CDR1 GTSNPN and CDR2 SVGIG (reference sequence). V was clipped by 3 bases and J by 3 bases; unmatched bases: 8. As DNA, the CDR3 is TGTGCCTGGAGACGTCGGGACAGCTTCAATCAGCCCCAGCATTTT. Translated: CAWRRRDSFNQPQHF. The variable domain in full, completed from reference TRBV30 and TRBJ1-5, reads SQTIHQWPATLVQPVGSPLSLECTVEGTSNPNLYWYRQAAGRGLQLLFYSVGIGQISSEVPQNLSASRPQDRQFILSSKKLLLSDSGFYLCAWRRRDSFNQPQHFGDGTRLSIL.

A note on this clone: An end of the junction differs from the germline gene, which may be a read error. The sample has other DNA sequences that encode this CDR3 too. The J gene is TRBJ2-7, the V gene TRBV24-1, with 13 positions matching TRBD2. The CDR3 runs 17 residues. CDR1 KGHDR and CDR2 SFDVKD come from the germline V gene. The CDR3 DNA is TGTGCCACCAGTGATGCTGTAACTAGCGGGAGGGCCGTCGAGCAATACTTC. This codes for CATSDAVTSGRAVEQYF.

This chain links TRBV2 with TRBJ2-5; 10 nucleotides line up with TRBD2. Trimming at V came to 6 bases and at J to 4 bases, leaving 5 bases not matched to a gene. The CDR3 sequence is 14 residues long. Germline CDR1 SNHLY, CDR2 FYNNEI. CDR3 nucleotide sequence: TGTGCCAGCAGCAGGAGCGGGGGGGGAGAGACCCAGTACTTC. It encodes CASSRSGGGETQYF.

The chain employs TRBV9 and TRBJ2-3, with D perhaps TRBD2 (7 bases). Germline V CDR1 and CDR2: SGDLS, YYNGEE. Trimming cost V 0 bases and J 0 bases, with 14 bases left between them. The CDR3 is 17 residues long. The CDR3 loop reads CASSVVGRGASTDTQYF. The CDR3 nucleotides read TGTGCCAGCAGCGTAGTAGGCCGGGGGGCTAGCACAGATACGCAGTATTTT.

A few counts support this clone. The CDR3 region is CASSLGWLGQENTEAFF. The CDR3 DNA reads as TGCGCCAGCAGCTTGGGGTGGTTGGGCCAGGAAAACACTGAAGCTTTCTTT. The genes are TRBV5-1 and TRBJ1-1; D unresolved. Per the germline V gene, CDR1 is SGHRS and CDR2 is YFSETQ. V lost 0 bases, J lost 2 bases, and 17 bases lay in between. There are 17 residues in the CDR3.

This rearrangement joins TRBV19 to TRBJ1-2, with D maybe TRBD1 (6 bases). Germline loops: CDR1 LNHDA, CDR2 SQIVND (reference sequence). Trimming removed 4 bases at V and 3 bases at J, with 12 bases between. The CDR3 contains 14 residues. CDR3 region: CASSTAGQHYGYTF. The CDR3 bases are TGTGCCAGTAGTACCGCCGGACAGCACTATGGCTACACCTTC.

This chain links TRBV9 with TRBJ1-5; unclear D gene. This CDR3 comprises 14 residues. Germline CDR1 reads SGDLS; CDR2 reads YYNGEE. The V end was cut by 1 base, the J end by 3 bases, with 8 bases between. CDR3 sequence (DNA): TGTGCCAGCAGCGTATCGGGAGACAATCAGCCCCAGCATTTT. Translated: CASSVSGDNQPQHF.

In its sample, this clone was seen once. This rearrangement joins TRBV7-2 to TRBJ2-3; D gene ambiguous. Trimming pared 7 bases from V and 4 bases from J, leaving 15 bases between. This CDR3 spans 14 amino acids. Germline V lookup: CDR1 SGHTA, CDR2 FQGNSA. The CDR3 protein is CASISPLSPDTQYF. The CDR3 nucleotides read TGTGCCAGCATTTCCCCCTTATCTCCAGATACGCAGTATTTT.

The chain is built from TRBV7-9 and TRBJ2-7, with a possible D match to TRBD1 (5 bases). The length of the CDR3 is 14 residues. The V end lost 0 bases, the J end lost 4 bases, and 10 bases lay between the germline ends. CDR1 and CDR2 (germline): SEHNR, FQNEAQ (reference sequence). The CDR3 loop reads CASSLALTDYEQYF. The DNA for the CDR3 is TGTGCCAGCAGCTTAGCCTTGACAGATTACGAGCAGTACTTC.

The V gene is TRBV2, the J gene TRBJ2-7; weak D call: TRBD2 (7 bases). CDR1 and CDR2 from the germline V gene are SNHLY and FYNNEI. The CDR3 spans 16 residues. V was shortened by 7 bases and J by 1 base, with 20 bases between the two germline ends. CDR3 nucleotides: TGTGCCAGCACTTTGTCCCAGGGGAGGGAGTCCTACGAGCAGTACTTC. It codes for CASTLSQGRESYEQYF.

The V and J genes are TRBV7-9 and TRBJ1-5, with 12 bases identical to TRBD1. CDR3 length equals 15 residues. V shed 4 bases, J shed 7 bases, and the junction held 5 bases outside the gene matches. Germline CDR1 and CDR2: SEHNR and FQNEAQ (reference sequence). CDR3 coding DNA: TGTGCCAGCAGCTCCGGGACAGGGGGCGGACAGCCCCAGCATTTT. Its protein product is CASSSGTGGGQPQHF.